This entry features one T cell receptor (beta chain) sequence. The antigen remains undetermined. CDR3 length: 15 amino acids. The germline CDR1 and CDR2 sequences are SGHTA and FQGNSA. The V gene lost 5 bases and the J gene lost 7 bases, with 20 bases spanning the gap. This sample is part of a study of shared clonotypes between healthy human individuals. At the level of the study: Ranging from 18 to 49 in age, donors were two women and three men. Overall study findings and caveats: Only a few donors were included, so the genetic and exposure-history diversity represented was limited. Researchers sampled blood only, noting tissue repertoires likely differ.

Deep-level assay runs were performed. Profiling relied on immunoSEQ multiplex PCR, and the TCRdb table lists in-frame clones only, not all of them. The data contain fewer than 650,000 clones, about three quarters of them singletons. The sequenced sample was PBMCs. The TCR originated in a woman aged 40 to 50 in good health. Some clones in this sample may be carry-over from other donors' samples. The chain recombines TRBV7-2 with TRBJ1-1; D may be TRBD1 (6 bases). CDR3 in DNA: TGTGCCAGCAGCCCCCAGAGGACAGCTACCAATGAAGCTTTCTTT. It specifies CASSPQRTATNEAFF.